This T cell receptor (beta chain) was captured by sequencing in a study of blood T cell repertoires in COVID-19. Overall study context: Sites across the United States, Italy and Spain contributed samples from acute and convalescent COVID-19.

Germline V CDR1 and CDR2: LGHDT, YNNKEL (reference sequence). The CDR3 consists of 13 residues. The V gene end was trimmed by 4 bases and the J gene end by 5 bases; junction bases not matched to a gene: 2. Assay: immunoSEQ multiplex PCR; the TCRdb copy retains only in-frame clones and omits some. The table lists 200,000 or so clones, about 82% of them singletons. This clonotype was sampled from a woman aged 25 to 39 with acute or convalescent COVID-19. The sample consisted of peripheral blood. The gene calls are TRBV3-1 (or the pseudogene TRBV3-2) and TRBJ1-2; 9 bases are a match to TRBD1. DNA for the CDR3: TGTGCCAGCAGCCGAGGGACAGGGTATGGCTACACCTTC. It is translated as CASSRGTGYGYTF.